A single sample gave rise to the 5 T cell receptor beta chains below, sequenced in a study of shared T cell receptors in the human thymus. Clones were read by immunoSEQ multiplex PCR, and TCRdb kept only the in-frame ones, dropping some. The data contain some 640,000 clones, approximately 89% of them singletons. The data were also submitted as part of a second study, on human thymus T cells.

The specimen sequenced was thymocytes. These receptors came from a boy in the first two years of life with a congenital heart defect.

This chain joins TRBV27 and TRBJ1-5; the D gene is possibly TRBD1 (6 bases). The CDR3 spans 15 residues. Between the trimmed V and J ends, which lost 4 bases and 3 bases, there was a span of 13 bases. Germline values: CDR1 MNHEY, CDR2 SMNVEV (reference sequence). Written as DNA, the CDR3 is TGTGCCAGCAGTTCTAAGGACAGCTTCAATCAGCCCCAGCATTTT. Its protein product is CASSSKDSFNQPQHF.

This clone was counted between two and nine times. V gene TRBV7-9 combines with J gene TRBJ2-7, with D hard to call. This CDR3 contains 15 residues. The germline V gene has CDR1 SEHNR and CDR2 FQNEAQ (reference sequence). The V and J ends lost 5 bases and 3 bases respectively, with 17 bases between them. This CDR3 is CASSRHSRTVYEQYF. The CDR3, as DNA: TGTGCCAGCAGCCGCCATAGCAGAACCGTCTACGAGCAGTACTTC.

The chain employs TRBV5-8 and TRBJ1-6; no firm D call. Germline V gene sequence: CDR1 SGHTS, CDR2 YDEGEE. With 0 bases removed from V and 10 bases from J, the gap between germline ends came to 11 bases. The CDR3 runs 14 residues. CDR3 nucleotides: TGTGCCAGCAGCTTGGTCCGCTTTGAGTCACCCCTCCACTTT. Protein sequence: CASSLVRFESPLHF.

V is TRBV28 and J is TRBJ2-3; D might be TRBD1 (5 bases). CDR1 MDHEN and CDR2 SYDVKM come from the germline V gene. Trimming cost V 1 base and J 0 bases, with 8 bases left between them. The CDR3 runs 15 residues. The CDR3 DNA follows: TGTGCCAGCAGTTTATTGCAGGGTAGCACAGATACGCAGTATTTT. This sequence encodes CASSLLQGSTDTQYF.

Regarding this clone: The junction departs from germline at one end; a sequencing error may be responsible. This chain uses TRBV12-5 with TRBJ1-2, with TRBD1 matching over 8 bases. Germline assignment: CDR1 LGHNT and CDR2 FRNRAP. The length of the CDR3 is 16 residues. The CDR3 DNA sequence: TGTGCTAGTGGTTTGTCCGGGACAGGCCTTGACTATGGCCACACCTTC. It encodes CASGLSGTGLDYGHTF.